Each of the 29 T cell receptor beta chains below was sequenced from the same sample in a study of cytomegalovirus exposure and HLA in healthy donors. Primers included in the PCR were 60 Vbeta and 13 Jbeta primers. Some clones are missing from TCRdb's copy, which holds only in-frame ones; the method was immunoSEQ multiplex PCR. The table records roughly 100,000 clones, 76% of them present only once. Sequenced input: PBMCs. The receptors originated from a man aged 35-49 years in good health and CMV-seropositive.

This rearrangement joins TRBV11-3 to TRBJ2-2, with 7 bases lining up with TRBD2. Germline trimming cut 2 bases from V and 4 bases from J; bases unmatched to any gene: 13. In germline, CDR1 is SGHNT, CDR2 YENEEA. The CDR3 sequence is 18 residues long. CDR3 loop: CASSLFSNGGRGTGELFF. The DNA for the CDR3 is TGTGCCAGCAGCTTATTTTCAAATGGCGGGAGAGGCACCGGGGAGCTGTTTTTT.

The rearrangement links TRBV7-6 to TRBJ1-4; perhaps TRBD1 as D (5 bases). CDR1 is SGHVS, CDR2 FNYEAQ, per germline. CDR3 size: 14 residues. Trimming stripped 4 bases from V and 3 bases from J, with 9 bases between. DNA of the CDR3: TGTGCCAGCAGCTGGGGCACCTCTAATGAAAAACTGTTTTTT. Translated, it gives CASSWGTSNEKLFF.

V gene TRBV9 combines with J gene TRBJ2-7, with D perhaps TRBD2 (6 bases). Looked up from germline, CDR1 is SGDLS and CDR2 is YYNGEE. V lost 0 bases and J lost 3, with 10 bases in between. The CDR3 extends over 14 amino acids. In DNA, the CDR3 is TGTGCCAGCAGCGTAGGTCCCGGGGGCTACGAGCAGTACTTC. Its translation is CASSVGPGGYEQYF.

The CDR3 is CASSFRGIEAFF. The DNA for the CDR3 is TGTGCCAGCAGCTTCAGGGGAATTGAAGCTTTCTTT. The V gene is TRBV5-4, the J gene TRBJ1-1; possibly TRBD1 for D (6 bases). Germline CDR1 is SGHNT and CDR2 is YYREEE (reference sequence). Trimming pared 2 bases from V and 7 bases from J, leaving 9 bases between. The CDR3 consists of 12 residues.

The chain joins TRBV7-2 to TRBJ2-5; D is perhaps TRBD2 (7 bases). This CDR3 comprises 15 residues. Germline CDR1 is SGHTA and CDR2 is FQGNSA. The germline V and J ends were trimmed by 2 bases and 0 bases, with 10 bases remaining between them. Written as DNA, the CDR3 is TGTGCCAGCAGCTTAATGGGGGGGCACCAAGAGACCCAGTACTTC. Its translation: CASSLMGGHQETQYF.

CDR3 DNA: TGCGCCAGCCAACAGGGAAAACCCACAGATACGCAGTATTTT. This codes for CASQQGKPTDTQYF. J is TRBJ2-3 and V is TRBV5-1, with D perhaps matching TRBD1 (6 bases). CDR3 length: 14 residues. CDR1 is SGHRS and CDR2 is YFSETQ in the germline V gene. V was trimmed by 7 bases and J by 2 bases, leaving 14 bases between them. The full variable domain, completed using reference TRBV5-1 and TRBJ2-3, is KAGVTQTPRYLIKTRGQQVTLSCSPISGHRSVSWYQQTPGQGLQFLFEYFSETQRNKGNFPGRFSGRQFSNSRSEMNVSTLELGDSALYLCASQQGKPTDTQYFGPGTRLTVL.

The genes are TRBV7-2 and TRBJ2-1; 7 positions agree with TRBD2. After removal of 2 bases from V and 7 bases from J, the junction contained 8 bases not matched to a gene. CDR3 length equals 15 residues. CDR1 SGHTA and CDR2 FQGNSA come from the germline V gene. The CDR3 coding sequence is TGTGCCAGCAGCTTAATCGGGACTAAGTATAATGAGCAGTTCTTC. This gives the protein CASSLIGTKYNEQFF.

This rearrangement joins TRBV14 to TRBJ2-5; weak D call: TRBD2 (7 bases). This CDR3 is built from 17 residues. V was clipped by 6 bases and J by 5 bases, with 25 bases between them. Germline assignment: CDR1 SGHDN and CDR2 FVKESK. The CDR3 loop is CASSPWKGGGRHETQYF. In nucleotides, the CDR3 is TGTGCCAGCAGTCCCTGGAAGGGGGGAGGGAGGCACGAGACCCAGTACTTC.

This chain joins TRBV18 and TRBJ2-7; the D gene is possibly TRBD2 (6 bases). Germline CDR1 and CDR2: KGHSH and LQKENI. V shed 6 bases and J shed 1 base, with 10 bases lying between them. The CDR3 has 13 residues. CDR3 region: CASSPLASYEQYF. The CDR3 DNA follows: TGTGCCAGCTCTCCCCTAGCGTCCTACGAGCAGTACTTC.

The chain combines TRBV11-2 with TRBJ2-5, with unresolved D. Trimming shortened V by 2 bases and J by 5 bases, and 15 bases separated the two germline ends. The CDR3 runs 15 residues. The germline V gene encodes CDR1 SGHAT and CDR2 FQNNGV. This CDR3 reads CASSLIEVGVETQYF. The CDR3 DNA reads TGTGCCAGCAGCTTAATTGAGGTCGGAGTGGAGACCCAGTACTTC.

The CDR3 sequence is CASAETGPTYEQYF. CDR3 DNA sequence: TGTGCCTCAGCGGAGACAGGGCCAACCTACGAGCAGTACTTC. The chain joins TRBV28 to TRBJ2-7, with 7 bases lining up with TRBD1. CDR1 and CDR2 (germline): MDHEN, SYDVKM. This CDR3 region has 14 residues. The trim removed 11 bases at V and 2 bases at J, leaving 12 bases unmatched.

The rearrangement joins TRBV7-2 to TRBJ2-7, with D perhaps matching TRBD2 (5 bases). This CDR3 has 18 amino acids. Trimming pared 2 bases from V and 0 bases from J, leaving 20 bases between. The germline gives CDR1 SGHTA, CDR2 FQGNSA. The CDR3 sequence: CASSLMVRRAVRSYEQYF. DNA of the CDR3: TGTGCCAGCAGCTTAATGGTCAGGCGGGCAGTACGCTCCTACGAGCAGTACTTC.

V usage is TRBV5-5 and J usage is TRBJ1-2; D might be TRBD1 (5 bases). Between the trimmed V and J ends, which lost 1 base and 7 bases, there was a span of 11 bases. The CDR3 length is 13 residues. Germline values: CDR1 SGHKS, CDR2 YYEKEE (reference sequence). The CDR3 loop reads CASSLPSGGGYTF. The CDR3 nucleotides read TGTGCCAGCAGCTTGCCATCCGGGGGTGGCTACACCTTC.

The rearrangement links TRBV4-2 to TRBJ1-5; D may be TRBD1 (6 bases). Germline V gene sequence: CDR1 LGHNA, CDR2 YNFKEQ. V shed 0 bases and J shed 5 bases, with 23 bases lying between them. CDR3 size: 19 residues. CDR3 nucleotide sequence: TGTGCCAGCAGCCAAGACGGGAGGGGGGCAGGAGTAGGCTATCAGCCCCAGCATTTT. The encoded protein is CASSQDGRGAGVGYQPQHF.

This sequence joins TRBV7-9 and TRBJ2-1; the match to TRBD2 covers 7 bases. Germline CDR1 and CDR2: SEHNR and FQNEAQ (reference sequence). The V gene end was trimmed by 1 base and the J gene end by 1 base; junction bases not matched to a gene: 1. This CDR3 has 15 residues. This CDR3 is CASSLGDYSYNEQFF. CDR3 bases: TGTGCCAGCAGCTTAGGGGACTATTCCTACAATGAGCAGTTCTTC.

This chain connects TRBV25-1 to TRBJ1-2; D call uncertain. Trimming stripped 1 base from V and 7 bases from J, with 13 bases between. The CDR3 is 14 residues long. Germline V gene lookup returns CDR1 MGHDK and CDR2 SYGVNS. The CDR3 here is CASSELGRVSGYTF. DNA of the CDR3: TGTGCCAGCAGTGAATTGGGCAGAGTAAGTGGCTACACCTTC.

CDR3 sequence reads: CAISSIGGANEQFF. The CDR3 region has the DNA TGTGCCATCAGTTCCATCGGGGGGGCCAATGAGCAGTTCTTC. The genes are TRBV10-3 and TRBJ2-1, with 8 bases that match TRBD2. This CDR3 spans 14 amino acids. Germline V lookup: CDR1 ENHRY, CDR2 SYGVKD. J gave up 6 bases and V 5 bases, and 6 bases lay outside the gene matches.

CDR3 residues: CASSLNGGGIYEQYF. The DNA of the CDR3 is TGTGCCAGCAGCTTAAACGGCGGGGGGATCTACGAGCAGTACTTC. V usage is TRBV7-2 and J usage is TRBJ2-7, with 8 bases fitting TRBD2. Germline V CDR1 and CDR2: SGHTA, FQGNSA. Trimming took 2 bases from V and 3 from J; bases not matched to a gene: 6. This CDR3 is built from 15 residues.

This clone was counted a few times. This chain links TRBV21-1 with TRBJ2-3; the DNA was not compared with TRBD2, the D call given in the table. TRBV21-1 is assigned pseudogene status. The CDR3 loop spans 13 amino acids. The CDR3, as DNA: TGTGCCAGCACCCTAGGGAGGGCAGATACGCAGTATTTT. Protein product: CASTLGRADTQYF.

This clone was counted a few times. The chain has TRBV9 and TRBJ1-1; D unresolved. From germline, CDR1 is SGDLS and CDR2 YYNGEE. The CDR3 spans 15 residues. V shed 2 bases and J shed 1 base, with 12 bases lying between them. This chain's CDR3 is CASSVRPAGNTEAFF. The CDR3 DNA reads TGTGCCAGCAGCGTGAGGCCAGCGGGGAACACTGAAGCTTTCTTT.

The genes are TRBV27 and TRBJ2-7, with 7 bases matching TRBD2. Germline V gives CDR1 MNHEY, CDR2 SMNVEV (reference sequence). The CDR3 is made up of 15 amino acids. Unmatched junction bases numbered 8, after V lost 3 bases and J lost 3 bases. The CDR3 DNA reads TGTGCCAGCAGTTTGGGGGAGGGTGGGTTCTACGAGCAGTACTTC. Its protein product is CASSLGEGGFYEQYF.

This clone was detected a few times. This sequence joins TRBV7-2 and TRBJ2-4, with D tentatively TRBD1 (5 bases). Trimming took 2 bases from V and 0 from J, leaving 8 bases between them. The CDR3 has 15 amino acids. Germline V gene sequence: CDR1 SGHTA, CDR2 FQGNSA. The CDR3 DNA reads as TGTGCCAGCAGCTTACCGACAGTAGCCAAAAACATTCAGTACTTC. It encodes CASSLPTVAKNIQYF.

This clone was observed a single time. The chain uses TRBV12-5 and TRBJ1-1; D gene unclear. The CDR3 totals 15 residues. Germline V CDR1 and CDR2: LGHNT, FRNRAP. The V end was cut by 1 base, the J end by 1 base, with 10 bases between. The CDR3 sequence is CASGLGRSTNTEAFF. The CDR3 nucleotides read TGTGCTAGTGGTTTGGGCAGGTCTACGAACACTGAAGCTTTCTTT.

CDR3 protein: CALTEYGSEQYF. The DNA of the CDR3 is TGTGCCTTGACGGAGTACGGAAGCGAGCAGTACTTC. This chain connects TRBV30 to TRBJ2-7, with no clear D. Germline CDR1 reads GTSNPN; CDR2 reads SVGIG (reference sequence). V was pared by 7 bases and J by 6 bases, with 16 bases between. This CDR3 spans 12 amino acids.

The gene calls are TRBV4-3 and TRBJ2-2; weak D call: TRBD2 (7 bases). Deletions cut 5 bases from V and 0 bases from J, with 13 bases between. The CDR3 consists of 16 residues. CDR1 and CDR2 from the germline V gene are LGHNA and YSLEER. The CDR3 DNA follows: TGCGCCAGCAGCGTTGGAGGGGGGGCGAACACCGGGGAGCTGTTTTTT. Translated: CASSVGGGANTGELFF.

The J gene is TRBJ1-4, the V gene TRBV7-9, with 7 nucleotides matching TRBD1. The CDR3 extends over 16 amino acids. V was clipped by 3 bases and J by 4 bases; unmatched bases: 8. Germline values: CDR1 SEHNR, CDR2 FQNEAQ (reference sequence). The DNA for the CDR3 is TGTGCCAGCAGCTTTCCCAGGGGGTTGGATAATGAAAAACTGTTTTTT. Protein sequence: CASSFPRGLDNEKLFF.

This CDR3 is CASSLDSGAYGYTF. CDR3 nucleotides: TGTGCCAGCAGTCTGGACAGTGGCGCCTATGGCTACACCTTC. This rearrangement joins TRBV7-2 to TRBJ1-2, with a possible D match to TRBD1 (6 bases). Trimming took off 6 bases at V and 4 bases at J, with 15 bases between the two ends. The CDR3 consists of 14 residues. Germline V gene sequence: CDR1 SGHTA, CDR2 FQGNSA.

The rearrangement links TRBV4-1 to TRBJ2-7, with TRBD2 identical over 8 bases. The CDR3 runs to 16 residues. The V gene end was trimmed by 3 bases and the J gene end by 3 bases; junction bases not matched to a gene: 10. Germline values: CDR1 MGHRA, CDR2 YSYEKL. The CDR3 DNA is TGCGCCAGCAGCCAGCGGACCGGGGGGGGCGGCTACGAGCAGTACTTC. The encoded protein is CASSQRTGGGGYEQYF.

As concerns this clone: At one of its ends the junction is not consistent with the germline gene, which may arise from a read error. This CDR3 is also generated by other DNA sequences in the sample. This rearrangement joins TRBV7-9 to TRBJ2-5; D may be TRBD2 (6 bases). There are 17 residues in the CDR3. Germline CDR1 reads SEHNR; CDR2 reads FQNEAQ (reference sequence). This CDR3 is CASSLEDPPFTGETQYF. CDR3 bases: TGTGCCAGCAGCTTAGAAGATCCCCCATTCACGGGAGAGACCCAATACTTC.